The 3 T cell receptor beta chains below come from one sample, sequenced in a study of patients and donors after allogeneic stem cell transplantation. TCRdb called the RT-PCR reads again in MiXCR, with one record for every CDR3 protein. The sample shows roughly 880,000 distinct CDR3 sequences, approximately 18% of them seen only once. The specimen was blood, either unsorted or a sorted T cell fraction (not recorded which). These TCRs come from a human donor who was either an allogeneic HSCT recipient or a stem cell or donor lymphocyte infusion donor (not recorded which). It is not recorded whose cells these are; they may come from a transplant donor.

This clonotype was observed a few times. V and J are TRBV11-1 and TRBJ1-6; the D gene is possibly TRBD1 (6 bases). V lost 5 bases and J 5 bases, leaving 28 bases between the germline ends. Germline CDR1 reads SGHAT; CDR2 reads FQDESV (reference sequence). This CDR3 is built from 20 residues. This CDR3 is CASSISPQGVASYDNSPLHF. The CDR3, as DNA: TGTGCCAGCAGCATAAGCCCACAGGGTGTCGCCTCCTATGATAATTCACCCCTCCACTTT. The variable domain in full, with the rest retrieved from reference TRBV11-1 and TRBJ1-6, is EAEVAQSPRYKITEKSQAVAFWCDPISGHATLYWYRQILGQGPELLVQFQDESVVDDSQLPKDRFSAERLKGVDSTLKIQPAELGDSAMYLCASSISPQGVASYDNSPLHFGNGTRLTVT.

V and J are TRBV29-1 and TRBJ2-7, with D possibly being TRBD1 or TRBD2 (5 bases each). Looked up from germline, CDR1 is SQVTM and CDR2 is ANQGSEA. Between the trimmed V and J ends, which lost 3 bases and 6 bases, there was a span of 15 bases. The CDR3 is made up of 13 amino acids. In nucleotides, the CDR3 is TGCAGCGTTGAGGGGGACGTGAGGGGCGAGCAGTACTTC. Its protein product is CSVEGDVRGEQYF.

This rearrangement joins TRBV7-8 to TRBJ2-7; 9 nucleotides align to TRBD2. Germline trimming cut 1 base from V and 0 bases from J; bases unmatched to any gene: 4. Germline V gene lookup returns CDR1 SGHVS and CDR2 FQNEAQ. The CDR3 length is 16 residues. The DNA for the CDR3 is TGTGCCAGCAGCTTAGTGGCTAGCGGGATCTCCTACGAGCAGTACTTC. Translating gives CASSLVASGISYEQYF. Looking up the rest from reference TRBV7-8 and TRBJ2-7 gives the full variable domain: GAGVSQSPRYKVAKRGQDVALRCDPISGHVSLFWYQQALGQGPEFLTYFQNEAQLDKSGLPSDRFFAERPEGSVSTLKIQRTQQEDSAVYLCASSLVASGISYEQYFGPGTRLTVT.